A selection of T cell receptor beta chains follows, all from one sample in a study of shared clonotypes between healthy human individuals. Clones were read by immunoSEQ multiplex PCR, and TCRdb kept only the in-frame ones, dropping some. The repertoire holds some 2,400,000 clones, 95% seen once, with around 0.13% in the top ten. Specimen: naive CD4+ T cells sorted from blood. All receptors derive from a young man in good health. Each CDR3 is given with its conserved first and last residue. The order of the fields is CDR3 DNA, CDR3 protein, J gene, D gene, clone size, V gene. The D gene is left open where the match is weak. Expanded clones get a size class; other rows say once, few or many, or leave the size out.

CDR3nt: TGCGCCAGCAGCTTGGCCCGGGGACAGGGGGAGTACTTC
CDR3aa: CASSLARGQGEYF
j_gene: TRBJ2-7
d_gene: TRBD1
abundance: .
v_gene: TRBV5-1

CDR3nt: TGTGCCGCGGGGACGGTGAGTTCCTACGAGCAGTACTTC
CDR3aa: CAAGTVSSYEQYF
j_gene: TRBJ2-7
d_gene: .
abundance: .
v_gene: TRBV10-3

CDR3nt: TGTGCCAGCAGTGAAGTGGGGGGCTACACCTTC
CDR3aa: CASSEVGGYTF
j_gene: TRBJ1-2
d_gene: .
abundance: .
v_gene: TRBV6-1

CDR3nt: TGCGCCAGCAGCCAAGATAAGGTGGGGGACTACACCGGGGAGCTGTTTTTT
CDR3aa: CASSQDKVGDYTGELFF
j_gene: TRBJ2-2
d_gene: .
abundance: .
v_gene: TRBV4-1

CDR3nt: TGTGCCAGCAGCCAGGGACTTGGAAACACCATATATTTT
CDR3aa: CASSQGLGNTIYF
j_gene: TRBJ1-3
d_gene: .
abundance: .
v_gene: TRBV11-1

CDR3nt: TGCGCCAGCAGCGCAGGAGGGGAGCCTGTCTACGAGCAGTACTTC
CDR3aa: CASSAGGEPVYEQYF
j_gene: TRBJ2-7
d_gene: .
abundance: .
v_gene: TRBV5-1

CDR3nt: TGTGCCACCACTGTCGGGACAACCAAAATAGAGACCCAGTACTTC
CDR3aa: CATTVGTTKIETQYF
j_gene: TRBJ2-5
d_gene: .
abundance: .
v_gene: TRBV6-6

CDR3nt: TGTGCCAGCAGCCAAGTCGTGGCAGTCTCTGGAAACACCATATATTTT
CDR3aa: CASSQVVAVSGNTIYF
j_gene: TRBJ1-3
d_gene: .
abundance: .
v_gene: TRBV7-2

CDR3nt: TGCGCCAGCAGCGCCGGGACTAGCGGAGTCCCTAGGACCGGGGAGCTGTTTTTT
CDR3aa: CASSAGTSGVPRTGELFF
j_gene: TRBJ2-2
d_gene: TRBD2
abundance: .
v_gene: TRBV5-1

CDR3nt: TGTGCCAGCAGTGATCCCCCAGGGACATCCTACGAGCAGTACTTC
CDR3aa: CASSDPPGTSYEQYF
j_gene: TRBJ2-7
d_gene: .
abundance: .
v_gene: TRBV2

CDR3nt: TGTGCCAGCAGTTTACCAGGGGACAACCAGCCCCAGCATTTT
CDR3aa: CASSLPGDNQPQHF
j_gene: TRBJ1-5
d_gene: .
abundance: .
v_gene: TRBV28

CDR3nt: TGTGCCAGCAGTGAAGCGCTTAAAAGGGGAACAGGGGGTTTGGAGCAGTACTTC
CDR3aa: CASSEALKRGTGGLEQYF
j_gene: TRBJ2-7
d_gene: TRBD1
abundance: .
v_gene: TRBV2

CDR3nt: TGTGCCATCGGCCAGGGGGGTAATGAAAAACTGTTTTTT
CDR3aa: CAIGQGGNEKLFF
j_gene: TRBJ1-4
d_gene: TRBD1
abundance: .
v_gene: TRBV10-3

CDR3nt: TGCGCCAGCAGCCAAGATACGGTACGTGGTGAGCAGTTCTTC
CDR3aa: CASSQDTVRGEQFF
j_gene: TRBJ2-1
d_gene: .
abundance: .
v_gene: TRBV4-1

CDR3nt: TGTGCCAGCAGCTCTATAGCGGGAGTCTCCTACAATGAGCAGTTCTTC
CDR3aa: CASSSIAGVSYNEQFF
j_gene: TRBJ2-1
d_gene: TRBD2
abundance: .
v_gene: TRBV6-6

CDR3nt: TGTGCCAGTACAGGTACAGGGCCCTATGAGCAGTTCTTC
CDR3aa: CASTGTGPYEQFF
j_gene: TRBJ2-1
d_gene: .
abundance: once
v_gene: TRBV19

CDR3nt: TGTGCCAGCAGTCCCGGGACGGGGGCCTACGAGCAGTACTTC
CDR3aa: CASSPGTGAYEQYF
j_gene: TRBJ2-7
d_gene: .
abundance: .
v_gene: TRBV7-2

CDR3nt: TGTGCCAGCAGAACTGGACAGGATAATTCACCCCTCCACTTT
CDR3aa: CASRTGQDNSPLHF
j_gene: TRBJ1-6
d_gene: TRBD1
abundance: once
v_gene: TRBV6-1

CDR3nt: TGTGCCAGCAGCCAAGATCTAGGGGTCCAGCCCCAGCATTTT
CDR3aa: CASSQDLGVQPQHF
j_gene: TRBJ1-5
d_gene: .
abundance: .
v_gene: TRBV4-2

CDR3nt: TGTGCCTGGACAGTCTGGGGGAGGGGGCCTGACAATGAGCAGTTCTTC
CDR3aa: CAWTVWGRGPDNEQFF
j_gene: TRBJ2-1
d_gene: .
abundance: .
v_gene: TRBV30

CDR3nt: TGCGCCAGCAGCTTGAATTCAGATACGCAGTATTTT
CDR3aa: CASSLNSDTQYF
j_gene: TRBJ2-3
d_gene: .
abundance: .
v_gene: TRBV5-1

CDR3nt: TGTGCCAGCAGTTTATCTGCGGAGTTCGAGCAGTACTTC
CDR3aa: CASSLSAEFEQYF
j_gene: TRBJ2-7
d_gene: .
abundance: .
v_gene: TRBV27

CDR3nt: TGTGCCAGCAGGGGGACAGGGGTCTACGAGCAGTACTTC
CDR3aa: CASRGTGVYEQYF
j_gene: TRBJ2-7
d_gene: TRBD1
abundance: .
v_gene: TRBV6-5

CDR3nt: TGCGCCAGCACCGCGGGGAACACTGAAGCTTTCTTT
CDR3aa: CASTAGNTEAFF
j_gene: TRBJ1-1
d_gene: .
abundance: .
v_gene: TRBV10-2

CDR3nt: TGCGCCAGCAGCCAAGATCCAGGGATTAATGAAAAACTGTTTTTT
CDR3aa: CASSQDPGINEKLFF
j_gene: TRBJ1-4
d_gene: .
abundance: .
v_gene: TRBV4-1

CDR3nt: TGTGCCAGTAGTATCGGGGTCCCCGGGGAGCTGTTTTTT
CDR3aa: CASSIGVPGELFF
j_gene: TRBJ2-2
d_gene: .
abundance: .
v_gene: TRBV19

CDR3nt: TGTGCCAGCAGCTTAGGGAGCCAGGGGCTCCTCTACGAGCAGTACTTC
CDR3aa: CASSLGSQGLLYEQYF
j_gene: TRBJ2-7
d_gene: .
abundance: .
v_gene: TRBV11-2

CDR3nt: TGTGCCAGCAGTGTACTAGCGGATAGCACAGATACGCAGTATTTT
CDR3aa: CASSVLADSTDTQYF
j_gene: TRBJ2-3
d_gene: TRBD2
abundance: .
v_gene: TRBV6-1

CDR3nt: TGTGCCAGCAGGCCCGACGGGGGGAAAGGCTACACCTTC
CDR3aa: CASRPDGGKGYTF
j_gene: TRBJ1-2
d_gene: .
abundance: .
v_gene: TRBV7-9

CDR3nt: TGCGCCAGCAGCTTTTGGGACAATTCCTACGAGCAGTACTTC
CDR3aa: CASSFWDNSYEQYF
j_gene: TRBJ2-7
d_gene: .
abundance: once
v_gene: TRBV5-1

CDR3nt: TGTGCCAGCAGGGGACTAGCGGGAAAGACAGATACGCAGTATTTT
CDR3aa: CASRGLAGKTDTQYF
j_gene: TRBJ2-3
d_gene: TRBD2
abundance: .
v_gene: TRBV6-4